This T cell receptor (beta chain) came from a study of regulatory T cells in long-lasting Graves disease. The CDR3 is 15 amino acids. Germline trimming cut 6 bases from V and 4 bases from J; bases unmatched to any gene: 8. Time point specified: newly diagnosed GD, antithyroid drugs for less than 3 months. TCR sequences were obtained from RNA taken from PBMCs. Libraries of TCR beta came from iRepertoire HTBI primers plus Arm-PCR of CDR3 regions. TCRdb passed the multiplex PCR reads through MiXCR, listing each CDR3 protein once. The table shows 550,000 to 700,000 distinct CDR3 sequences, with more than 15% occurring only once. These sequences were also reported in another study, on T cells in Graves' hyperthyroidism and ophthalmopathy.

This sequence joins TRBV12-3 or TRBV12-4 and TRBJ2-1, with 8 bases matching TRBD1. The sequences come from peripheral blood mononuclear cells (PBMCs), collected at new diagnosis, from a patient treated with antithyroid drugs. The origin of this receptor is a man between 18 and 35 years old with Graves disease. The CDR3 sequence is CASSPNRGDYNEQFF. CDR3 DNA: TGTGCCAGCAGCCCAAACAGGGGGGATTACAATGAGCAGTTCTTC.